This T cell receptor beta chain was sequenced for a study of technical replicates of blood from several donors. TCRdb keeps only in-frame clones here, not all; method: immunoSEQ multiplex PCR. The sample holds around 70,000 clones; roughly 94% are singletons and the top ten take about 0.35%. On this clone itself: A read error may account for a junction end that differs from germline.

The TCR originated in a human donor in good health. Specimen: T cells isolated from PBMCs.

The CDR3 DNA sequence: TGTGCCAGCTCCCCACCTACAGGGACAGACAGGAACTATGGCTACACCTTC. This gives the protein CASSPPTGTDRNYGYTF. This chain uses TRBV18 with TRBJ1-2, with 7 bases aligning to TRBD1. There are 17 residues in the CDR3. CDR1 and CDR2 from the germline V gene are KGHSH and LQKENI.